This T cell receptor beta chain was obtained from a study of blood T cell repertoires in COVID-19. The V gene lost 5 bases and the J gene lost 5 bases, with 11 bases spanning the gap. Germline V gives CDR1 SGHRS, CDR2 YFSETQ. CDR3 size: 12 residues. In the authors' workflow: Estimation of nucleated cell counts was performed using reference gene primer amplification. Clones were sequenced by immunoSEQ multiplex PCR, and TCRdb holds only the in-frame ones, with some missing. The V and J calls and the clone size are those of that table, but D and trimming were determined from the DNA. The sample lists about 170,000 clones, approximately 91% seen once, with roughly 5.3% in the top ten.

This TCR was sampled from a man younger than 35 with COVID-19, enrolled during active disease. The sample comprised peripheral blood. The chain is built from TRBV5-1 and TRBJ2-7, with TRBD1 as a possible D gene (6 bases). The CDR3 here is CASRGGANEQYF. The CDR3 DNA reads as TGCGCCAGCAGAGGGGGAGCGAACGAGCAGTACTTC.